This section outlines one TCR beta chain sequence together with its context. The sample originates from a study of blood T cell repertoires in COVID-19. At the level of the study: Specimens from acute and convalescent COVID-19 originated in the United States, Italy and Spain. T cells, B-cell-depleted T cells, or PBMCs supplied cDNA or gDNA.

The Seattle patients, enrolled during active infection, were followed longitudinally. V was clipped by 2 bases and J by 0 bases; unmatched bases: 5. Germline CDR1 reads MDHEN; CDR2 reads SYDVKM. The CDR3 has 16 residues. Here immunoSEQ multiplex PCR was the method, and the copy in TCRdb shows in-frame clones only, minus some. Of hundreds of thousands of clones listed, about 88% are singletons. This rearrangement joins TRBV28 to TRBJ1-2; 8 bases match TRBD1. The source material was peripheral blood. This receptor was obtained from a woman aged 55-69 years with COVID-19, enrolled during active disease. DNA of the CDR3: TGTGCCAGCAGTTTAAGTCAGGGGGCTTCTAACTATGGCTACACCTTC. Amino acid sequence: CASSLSQGASNYGYTF.